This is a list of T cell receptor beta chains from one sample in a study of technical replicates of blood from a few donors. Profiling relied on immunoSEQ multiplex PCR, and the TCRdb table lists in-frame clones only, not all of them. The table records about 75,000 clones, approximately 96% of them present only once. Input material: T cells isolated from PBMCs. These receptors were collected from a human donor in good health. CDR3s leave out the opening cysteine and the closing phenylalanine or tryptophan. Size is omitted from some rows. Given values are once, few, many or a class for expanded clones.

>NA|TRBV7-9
ASSLGTDYGYT
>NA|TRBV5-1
ASSLFARAQSYNEQF
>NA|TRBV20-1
SASSYEQF
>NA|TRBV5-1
ASSVGLADYEQY
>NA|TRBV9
ASSVPGHRYGYT
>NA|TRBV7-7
ASSLTWGGSETQY
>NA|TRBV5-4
ASSADNTEAF
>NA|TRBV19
ASSLASRGEQF
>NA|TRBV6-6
ASRGLAGYQETQY
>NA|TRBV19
ASSIAGGYEQY
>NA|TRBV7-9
ASTRTGNNQPQH
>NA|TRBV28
ASRYTDFSNQPQH
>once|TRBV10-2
ASGGVAGVSYEQY
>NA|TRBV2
ASSEAGTGFHYQPQH
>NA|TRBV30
AWTRGGLNYGYT
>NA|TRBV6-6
ASRSGTLLMEQY
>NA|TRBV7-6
ASSRGGTNTGELF
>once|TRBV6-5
ASSLGGTGELF
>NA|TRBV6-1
ASSETGTNYEQY
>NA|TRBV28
ASSFRGSTEQF
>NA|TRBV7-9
ASSSFTLRRAGNTIY
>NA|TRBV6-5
ASSYSEQETQY
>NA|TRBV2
ASSGEGYSGNTEAF
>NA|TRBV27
ASSFREGTNYGYT
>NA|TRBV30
AWRGAGRTGANVLT
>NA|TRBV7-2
ASSLGRSTGNTIY
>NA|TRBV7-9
ASIDWTDRGRNEQF
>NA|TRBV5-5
ASSPGLLYEQY
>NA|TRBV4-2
ASSHGSNYEQY
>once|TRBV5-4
ASSLGGVLSYNEQF
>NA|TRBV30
AWSVVSGRETQY
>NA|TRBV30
AWSVGTSFHEQY
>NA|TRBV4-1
ASSQELGDPIQETQY
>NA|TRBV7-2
ASSFGGRADTQY
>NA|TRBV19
ASSMGTGSNEKLF
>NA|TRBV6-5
ASSYSTQGSETQY
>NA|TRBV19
ASSGRRQGAQDTQY
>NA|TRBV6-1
ATTPGRNSYEQY
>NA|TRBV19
ASRGAGLPSDTQY
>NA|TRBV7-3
ASSLNSGRELGNEQF
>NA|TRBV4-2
ASSQEELYSYEQY
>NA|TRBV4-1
ASSQETSGRVNEQF
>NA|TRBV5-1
ASSIHAGTGMSYEQY
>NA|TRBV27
ASSSPTTSYEQY
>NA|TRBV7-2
ASSGESEAF
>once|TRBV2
ASSAGEQF
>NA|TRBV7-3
ASSKYAPGQGVHEQY
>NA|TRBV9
ASSVAGTGPNYGYT
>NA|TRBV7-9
ASSETLADEQY
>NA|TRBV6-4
AGSGGEYSNQPQH
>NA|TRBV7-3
ASSLGQNTEAF
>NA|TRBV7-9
ASSFPSGISSYEQY
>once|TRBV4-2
ASSQDWAAGGFTDTQY
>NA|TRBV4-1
ASSQVGGETQY
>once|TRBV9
ASSGSGTGEAF
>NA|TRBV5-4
ASSSGGGSSSYNEQF
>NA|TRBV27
ASSLSQGGYEQY